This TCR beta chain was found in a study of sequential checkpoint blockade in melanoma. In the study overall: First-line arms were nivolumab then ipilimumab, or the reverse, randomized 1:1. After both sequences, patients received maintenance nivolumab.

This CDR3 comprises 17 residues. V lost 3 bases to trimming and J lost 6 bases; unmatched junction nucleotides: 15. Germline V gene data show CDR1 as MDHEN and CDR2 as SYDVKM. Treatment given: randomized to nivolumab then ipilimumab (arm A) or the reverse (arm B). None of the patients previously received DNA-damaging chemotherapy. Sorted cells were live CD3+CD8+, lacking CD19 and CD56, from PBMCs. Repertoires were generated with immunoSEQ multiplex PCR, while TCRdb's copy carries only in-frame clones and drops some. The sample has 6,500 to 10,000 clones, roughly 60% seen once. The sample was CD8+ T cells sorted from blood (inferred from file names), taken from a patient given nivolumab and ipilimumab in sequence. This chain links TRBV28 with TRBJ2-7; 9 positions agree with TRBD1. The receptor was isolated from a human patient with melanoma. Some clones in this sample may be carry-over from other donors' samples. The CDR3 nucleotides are TGTGCCAGCAGTTTCTCTAACGTGGGACAGGGTTTCTCCGAGCAGTACTTC. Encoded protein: CASSFSNVGQGFSEQYF.